Each of the 23 T cell receptor beta chains below was sequenced from the same sample in a study of blood T cell repertoires in COVID-19. The data were produced by immunoSEQ multiplex PCR, yet TCRdb's version contains in-frame clones alone and is incomplete. The sample records roughly 180,000 clones, roughly 80% being singletons. Sequencing input: PBMCs or T cells enriched from blood (not recorded which). Every receptor here comes from a woman aged 45-59 years who had recovered from COVID-19.

This sequence joins TRBV5-1 and TRBJ2-5; 9 positions match TRBD1. Germline V gives CDR1 SGHRS, CDR2 YFSETQ. V lost 0 bases, J lost 5 bases, and 5 bases stayed unmatched. This CDR3 spans 15 amino acids. CDR3 sequence (DNA): TGCGCCAGCAGCTTGGAGGACAGGGGTCTCGAGACCCAGTACTTC. Protein product: CASSLEDRGLETQYF.

V and J are TRBV5-1 and TRBJ2-1; tentative D call: TRBD1 (5 bases). The CDR3 is 17 residues long. Germline lookup yields CDR1 SGHRS and CDR2 YFSETQ. Trimming shortened V by 0 bases and J by 1 base, and 14 bases separated the two germline ends. CDR3 bases: TGCGCCAGCAGCTTGGCCGTGACAGCTTTTTCCTACAATGAGCAGTTCTTC. It specifies CASSLAVTAFSYNEQFF.

The rearrangement joins TRBV14 to TRBJ2-2, with 9 positions matching TRBD1. CDR1 is SGHDN and CDR2 is FVKESK in the germline V gene. V dropped 0 bases and J dropped 4; count of bases not matched to a gene: 15. The CDR3 totals 20 residues. For the CDR3, the DNA is TGTGCCAGCAGCCAAGATCTGGCCCGGGACAGGGTTTTGAGCACCGGGGAGCTGTTTTTT. Translating gives CASSQDLARDRVLSTGELFF. The full variable domain, completed using reference TRBV14 and TRBJ2-2, is EAGVTQFPSHSVIEKGQTVTLRCDPISGHDNLYWYRRVMGKEIKFLLHFVKESKQDESGMPNNRFLAERTGGTYSTLKVQPAELEDSGVYFCASSQDLARDRVLSTGELFFGEGSRLTVL.

This chain connects TRBV5-4 to TRBJ1-1, with D maybe TRBD1 (5 bases). The CDR3 runs to 13 residues. The ends were cut back, 3 bases at V and 0 bases at J, with 6 bases in the middle. Germline values: CDR1 SGHNT, CDR2 YYREEE (reference sequence). The CDR3 spells CASSSDMNTEAFF. CDR3 nucleotide sequence: TGTGCCAGCAGCTCGGACATGAACACTGAAGCTTTCTTT.

The chain joins TRBV30 to TRBJ1-5; no firm D call. Germline CDR1 and CDR2: GTSNPN and SVGIG (reference sequence). Between the trimmed V and J ends, which lost 2 bases and 7 bases, there was a span of 12 bases. This CDR3 contains 13 residues. CDR3 amino acids: CAWSKVRGQPQHF. The CDR3 nucleotides are TGTGCCTGGAGTAAGGTCCGCGGCCAGCCCCAGCATTTT. Using reference TRBV30 and TRBJ1-5 for the parts outside the CDR3, the full variable domain is SQTIHQWPATLVQPVGSPLSLECTVEGTSNPNLYWYRQAAGRGLQLLFYSVGIGQISSEVPQNLSASRPQDRQFILSSKKLLLSDSGFYLCAWSKVRGQPQHFGDGTRLSIL.

The chain uses TRBV27 and TRBJ2-7; 7 positions match TRBD1. The V segment lost 5 bases and the J segment 2 bases; nucleotides outside the gene matches: 9. The germline gives CDR1 MNHEY, CDR2 SMNVEV (reference sequence). This CDR3 is built from 15 residues. The CDR3 nucleotides are TGTGCCAGCAGTCCCAGACAGGGAAGAGCCTACGAGCAGTACGTC. Residues: CASSPRQGRAYEQYV.

The chain couples TRBV7-2 to TRBJ2-3, with 7 bases matching TRBD1. CDR1 and CDR2 (germline): SGHTA, FQGNSA. The CDR3 covers 13 residues. Trimming removed 7 bases from V and 11 bases from J; junction bases left unmatched: 12. CDR3 region: CASTQSGTVGQYF. The CDR3 DNA is TGTGCCAGCACCCAATCCGGGACAGTCGGGCAGTATTTT.

This chain joins TRBV10-3 and TRBJ2-1, with D tentatively TRBD2 (5 bases). V shed 11 bases and J shed 7 bases, with 18 bases lying between them. Germline lookup yields CDR1 ENHRY and CDR2 SYGVKD. The CDR3 extends over 13 amino acids. The CDR3 DNA is TGTGCCGTATGGGAGTCTCTGCGAAATGAGCAGTTCTTC. Translating it yields CAVWESLRNEQFF.

This clone has more than one count but fewer than ten. The chain employs TRBV30 and TRBJ1-2; D may be TRBD1 (5 bases). The CDR3 consists of 15 residues. The V end was cut by 1 base, the J end by 2 bases, with 14 bases between. Germline V gene sequence: CDR1 GTSNPN, CDR2 SVGIG (reference sequence). The CDR3 here is CAWSGTRQGNYGYTF. The CDR3 DNA reads TGTGCCTGGAGTGGGACACGGCAGGGCAACTATGGCTACACCTTC.

The rearrangement links TRBV28 to TRBJ2-7; no definite D call. Trimming shortened V by 4 bases and J by 8 bases, and 18 bases separated the two germline ends. The CDR3 covers 14 residues. From germline, CDR1 is MDHEN and CDR2 SYDVKM. The CDR3 nucleotides read TGTGCCAGCAGTTCGACCGGGTCCATAATCAAGCAGTACGTC. It translates to CASSSTGSIIKQYV.

The chain's CDR3 is CASSYNRVPERSTNEKLFF. In DNA, the CDR3 is TGTGCCAGCAGTTATAACAGGGTACCCGAGCGTTCAACTAATGAAAAACTGTTTTTT. J is TRBJ1-4 and V is TRBV7-9; perhaps TRBD1 as D (6 bases). The CDR3 consists of 19 residues. CDR1 is SEHNR and CDR2 is FQNEAQ in the germline V gene (reference sequence). V was trimmed by 6 bases and J by 0 bases, leaving 23 bases between them.

The CDR3, as DNA: TGTGCCAGCAGTCCCTCCGACAGGGCAAACACTGAAGCTTTCTTT. Translation: CASSPSDRANTEAFF. The gene calls are TRBV6-5 and TRBJ1-1; 7 bases line up with TRBD1. Losses at the gene ends were 5 bases for V and 2 bases for J; bases not matched to a gene: 8. The CDR3 loop spans 15 amino acids. Looked up from germline, CDR1 is MNHEY and CDR2 is SVGAGI.

This clone was seen a single time. The V gene is TRBV13, the J gene TRBJ2-7; TRBD1 agrees at 7 bases. The CDR3 runs to 12 residues. V was pared by 2 bases and J by 5 bases, with 0 bases of the junction left unmatched. Germline V gene lookup returns CDR1 PRHDT and CDR2 FYEKMQ (reference sequence). The CDR3: CASSLQGDEQYV. CDR3 in DNA: TGTGCCAGCAGCTTACAGGGGGACGAGCAGTACGTC.

The genes are TRBV7-9 and TRBJ2-3; 8 bases match TRBD2. The J segment lost 2 bases and the V segment lost 2 bases, leaving 12 bases of the junction unmatched. This CDR3 contains 18 residues. Germline CDR1 is SEHNR and CDR2 is FQNEAQ (reference sequence). The CDR3 nucleotides are TGTGCCAGCAGCTTATTAAGGGTGGCGGGGGGATACACAGATACGCAGTATTTT. Translating gives CASSLLRVAGGYTDTQYF.

The CDR3 protein is CASSPSSDRNEKLFF. The CDR3 DNA is TGTGCCAGCAGCCCCAGCTCGGACAGGAATGAAAAACTGTTTTTT. V usage is TRBV7-2 and J usage is TRBJ1-4; 7 nucleotides line up with TRBD1. The CDR3 sequence is 15 residues long. CDR1 is SGHTA and CDR2 is FQGNSA in the germline V gene. Unmatched junction bases numbered 8, after V lost 5 bases and J lost 5 bases. Full variable domain (missing parts from reference TRBV7-2 and TRBJ1-4): GAGVSQSPSNKVTEKGKDVELRCDPISGHTALYWYRQSLGQGLEFLIYFQGNSAPDKSGLPSDRFSAERTGGSVSTLTIQRTQQEDSAVYLCASSPSSDRNEKLFFGSGTQLSVL.

This clone was detected a few times. The chain is built from TRBV6-1 and TRBJ1-1; the D gene is possibly TRBD1 (6 bases). Germline CDR1 reads MNHNS; CDR2 reads SASEGT. Between the trimmed V and J ends, which lost 3 bases and 2 bases, there was a span of 19 bases. CDR3 length equals 17 residues. The CDR3 sequence: CASSEEGGAPGNTEAFF. The CDR3 DNA follows: TGTGCCAGCAGTGAGGAAGGGGGGGCCCCGGGTAACACTGAAGCTTTCTTT.

The chain carries TRBV18 and TRBJ2-1; 7 nucleotides align to TRBD2. Trimming removed 5 bases from V and 6 bases from J; junction bases left unmatched: 13. This CDR3 region has 16 residues. Per germline, CDR1 KGHSH and CDR2 LQKENI. The CDR3 coding sequence is TGTGCCAGCTCATTAGCTAGCGGAGGGGTGCGCAATGAGCAGTTCTTC. It is translated as CASSLASGGVRNEQFF.

The J gene is TRBJ1-1, the V gene TRBV4-1; D is possibly TRBD1 (5 bases). CDR3 length: 17 amino acids. Trimming pared 1 base from V and 0 bases from J, leaving 15 bases between. The germline V gene has CDR1 MGHRA and CDR2 YSYEKL. The CDR3 spells CASSQGFTGVMNTEAFF. CDR3 sequence (DNA): TGCGCCAGCAGCCAAGGATTCACGGGGGTCATGAACACTGAAGCTTTCTTT.

For this clone: This specimen includes other DNA sequences encoding the same CDR3. V and J are TRBV7-2 and TRBJ1-6, with D unclear. This CDR3 comprises 16 residues. The V end lost 6 bases, the J end lost 1 base, and 13 bases lay between the germline ends. CDR1 is SGHTA and CDR2 is FQGNSA in the germline V gene. The CDR3 sequence: CASSLRPGSYNSPLHF. The CDR3 coding sequence is TGTGCCAGCAGTCTACGCCCGGGATCCTATAATTCACCCCTCCACTTT.

The J gene is TRBJ1-2, the V gene TRBV19; D unclear. The CDR3 loop spans 11 amino acids. V dropped 5 bases and J dropped 8 bases, with 9 bases sitting between them. Germline V CDR1 and CDR2: LNHDA, SQIVND (reference sequence). Written as DNA, the CDR3 is TGTGCCAGTAGTGCAGGCGTCGGCTACACCTTC. It codes for CASSAGVGYTF. The full variable domain, with the rest looked up from reference TRBV19 and TRBJ1-2, is DGGITQSPKYLFRKEGQNVTLSCEQNLNHDAMYWYRQDPGQGLRLIYYSQIVNDFQKGDIAEGYSVSREKKESFPLTVTSAQKNPTAFYLCASSAGVGYTFGSGTRLTVV.

The chain carries TRBV30 and TRBJ1-4; no firm D call. Germline V gene data show CDR1 as GTSNPN and CDR2 as SVGIG (reference sequence). CDR3 length equals 13 residues. Deletions cut 7 bases from V and 7 bases from J, with 16 bases between. CDR3 DNA sequence: TGTGCCTTTCCAGACCCTGGAGGTGAAAAACTGTTTTTT. Translated, it gives CAFPDPGGEKLFF.

The rearrangement uses TRBV6-6 and TRBJ1-2; TRBD1 agrees at 7 bases. There are 13 residues in the CDR3. Germline CDR1 is MNHNY and CDR2 is SVGAGI (reference sequence). Trimming took 6 bases from V and 4 from J; bases not matched to a gene: 5. The CDR3 reads CASRPDRAYGYTF. CDR3 in DNA: TGTGCCAGCAGGCCTGACAGGGCCTATGGCTACACCTTC.

The CDR3 DNA is TGTGCCAGCAGTCCTGTTCAGGGCCGGCTTCAGCCCCAGCATTTT. It specifies CASSPVQGRLQPQHF. J is TRBJ1-5 and V is TRBV27; weak D call: TRBD1 (5 bases). The CDR3 is made up of 15 amino acids. Germline assignment: CDR1 MNHEY and CDR2 SMNVEV (reference sequence). V lost 5 bases and J lost 6, with 17 bases in between.